A single sample is the source of the 30 T cell receptor beta chains below, sequenced in a study of spatial heterogeneity in lung cancer. Stated time point: sample taken at primary tumor resection. TCRdb used MiXCR to reprocess the 5' RACE reads, holding one entry per CDR3 protein. The sample includes 20,000 to 30,000 distinct CDR3 sequences, about 4.7% of them seen just once. The specimen comprised PBMCs, sampled at surgery. The receptor set was obtained from a male donor with early-stage non-small cell lung cancer.

In its sample, this clonotype was seen a few times. The chain combines TRBV6-6 with TRBJ2-7; 8 bases agree with TRBD2. The ends lost 5 bases at V and 3 bases at J; junction bases unmatched: 9. CDR3 length: 15 amino acids. Per the germline V gene, CDR1 is MNHNY and CDR2 is SVGAGI (reference sequence). The CDR3 DNA follows: TGTGCCAGCAGTACCAACCGCGGGGGGATCTACGAGCAGTACTTC. Residues: CASSTNRGGIYEQYF.

This clonotype was seen more than once but under ten times. The genes are TRBV6-1 and TRBJ1-5, with D perhaps TRBD1 (6 bases). With 5 bases removed from V and 7 bases from J, the gap between germline ends came to 6 bases. Germline V lookup: CDR1 MNHNS, CDR2 SASEGT. The CDR3 sequence is 11 residues long. The CDR3 coding sequence is TGTGCCAGCAGTCAGGGGCAGCCCCAGCATTTT. The encoded protein is CASSQGQPQHF.

This clonotype appeared many times. The chain is built from TRBV7-9 and TRBJ2-7; D is perhaps TRBD1 (5 bases). The CDR3 sequence is 15 residues long. V was clipped by 0 bases and J by 4 bases, with 13 bases between them. CDR1 and CDR2 (germline): SEHNR, FQNEAQ (reference sequence). CDR3 nucleotides: TGTGCCAGCAGCTTAGCGCAGTGGACACAGTACGAGCAGTACTTC. Its translation: CASSLAQWTQYEQYF.

Sample share makes this clonotype medium-sized. The chain carries TRBV12-3 or TRBV12-4 and TRBJ2-7; D perhaps matches TRBD2 (5 bases). V lost 8 bases to trimming and J lost 0 bases, with 8 bases between them. The CDR3 spans 12 residues. CDR3 nucleotide sequence: TGTGCCAGCGCGGGCGGCTCCTACGAGCAGTACTTC. This gives the protein CASAGGSYEQYF.

This clonotype has ten or more counts. V and J are TRBV28 and TRBJ2-7; D is uncertain. CDR1 is MDHEN and CDR2 is SYDVKM in the germline V gene. V was pared by 8 bases and J by 7 bases, with 15 bases between. The CDR3 length is 12 residues. Written as DNA, the CDR3 is TGTGCCAGCGGGTCTAGTTTATGGGAGCAGTACTTC. It translates to CASGSSLWEQYF.

This clonotype was observed at least ten times. The rearrangement uses TRBV4-2 and TRBJ2-3, with D maybe TRBD1 (6 bases). The CDR3 totals 15 residues. CDR1 LGHNA and CDR2 YNFKEQ come from the germline V gene. V dropped 0 bases and J dropped 0 bases, with 7 bases sitting between them. CDR3 coding DNA: TGTGCCAGCAGCCAAGAGGGGGCGAGCACAGATACGCAGTATTTT. Amino acid sequence: CASSQEGASTDTQYF.

In its sample, this clonotype was seen many times. This chain links TRBV28 with TRBJ1-1, with D possibly being TRBD1 (5 bases). V was trimmed by 1 base and J by 11 bases, leaving 11 bases between them. Germline assignment: CDR1 MDHEN and CDR2 SYDVKM. This CDR3 is built from 12 residues. The CDR3 spells CASSLSGLGAFF. The CDR3 DNA follows: TGTGCCAGCAGTTTATCAGGGTTGGGTGCTTTCTTT.

There are many counts of this clonotype. The V gene is TRBV20-1, the J gene TRBJ2-2, with 11 positions matching TRBD2. The CDR3 has 17 residues. The germline gives CDR1 DFQATT, CDR2 SNEGSKA (reference sequence). J lost 0 bases, V lost 1 base, and 4 bases had no gene match. The CDR3 coding sequence is TGCAGTGCTAGAGGGATGACTAGCGGGGCGAACACCGGGGAGCTGTTTTTT. Protein: CSARGMTSGANTGELFF.

V usage is TRBV7-2 and J usage is TRBJ2-3; 8 bases match TRBD2. CDR3 length: 16 amino acids. The V and J ends lost 0 bases and 3 bases, in that order; junction bases with no gene match: 5. Germline CDR1 SGHTA, CDR2 FQGNSA. The CDR3 sequence: CASSLALAGGTDTQYF. As DNA, the CDR3 is TGTGCCAGCAGCTTAGCCCTAGCGGGTGGAACAGATACGCAGTATTTT.

This clonotype occurred many times. The chain carries TRBV10-3 and TRBJ1-5; possible D gene TRBD1, 6 bases. Trimming stripped 7 bases from V and 6 bases from J, with 19 bases between. The CDR3 extends over 15 amino acids. Per germline, CDR1 ENHRY and CDR2 SYGVKD. The CDR3 region is CAINAGGGSTQPQHF. In nucleotides, the CDR3 is TGTGCCATCAATGCGGGAGGGGGGTCCACTCAGCCCCAGCATTTT.

This clonotype was detected ten times or more. The rearrangement links TRBV18 to TRBJ1-1, with 8 bases fitting TRBD1. Germline CDR1 and CDR2: KGHSH and LQKENI. The CDR3 contains 19 residues. V trimming: 6 bases; J trimming: 3 bases; junction bases outside the gene matches: 21. The CDR3 protein is CASSVRWKTGDGGDTEAFF. In DNA, the CDR3 is TGTGCCAGCTCTGTACGCTGGAAGACAGGGGACGGAGGGGACACTGAAGCTTTCTTT.

This clonotype was observed at least ten times. The V and J genes are TRBV18 and TRBJ1-3; TRBD1 matches at 9 bases. This CDR3 region has 18 residues. The trim removed 3 bases at V and 0 bases at J, leaving 9 bases unmatched. Germline CDR1 and CDR2: KGHSH and LQKENI. CDR3 sequence reads: CASSPKAPGQGSGNTIYF. The CDR3 region has the DNA TGTGCCAGCTCACCGAAGGCCCCGGGACAGGGCTCTGGAAACACCATATATTTT.

This clonotype was counted ten times or more. The J gene is TRBJ2-1, the V gene TRBV28; TRBD2 aligns across 7 bases. Germline CDR1 is MDHEN and CDR2 is SYDVKM. There are 16 residues in the CDR3. The ends lost 4 bases at V and 3 bases at J; junction bases unmatched: 9. The CDR3: CASSSGGGGGYNEQFF. CDR3 in DNA: TGTGCCAGCAGTTCTGGTGGTGGGGGGGGCTACAATGAGCAGTTCTTC.

This clonotype showed up many times. This chain uses TRBV2 with TRBJ1-4; D perhaps matches TRBD1 (5 bases). V lost 6 bases and J lost 5, with 10 bases in between. Germline V gene data show CDR1 as SNHLY and CDR2 as FYNNEI. The CDR3 is made up of 13 amino acids. The CDR3 loop is CASRGGVNEKLFF. The CDR3 coding sequence is TGTGCCAGCAGAGGAGGGGTCAATGAAAAACTGTTTTTT. Supplemented by reference TRBV2 and TRBJ1-4, the full variable domain reads EPEVTQTPSHQVTQMGQEVILRCVPISNHLYFYWYRQILGQKVEFLVSFYNNEISEKSEIFDDQFSVERPDGSNFTLKIRSTKLEDSAMYFCASRGGVNEKLFFGSGTQLSVL.

This clonotype was counted only a few times. V usage is TRBV19 and J usage is TRBJ2-5, with TRBD1 identical over 7 bases. The germline V gene has CDR1 LNHDA and CDR2 SQIVND (reference sequence). With V trimmed by 1 base and J by 1 base, 6 bases remained unmatched. The CDR3 covers 16 residues. The DNA of the CDR3 is TGTGCCAGTAGTATAGCGGCGACAGGGCTCCAAGAGACCCAGTACTTC. Translating gives CASSIAATGLQETQYF.

Many counts were recorded for this clonotype. This sequence joins TRBV5-1 and TRBJ2-2, with 7 positions matching TRBD1. This CDR3 contains 14 residues. With V trimmed by 3 bases and J by 3 bases, 2 bases remained unmatched. The germline gives CDR1 SGHRS, CDR2 YFSETQ. The CDR3 nucleotides are TGCGCCAGCAGCTCAACAGGGGACACCGGGGAGCTGTTTTTT. This codes for CASSSTGDTGELFF. Using reference TRBV5-1 and TRBJ2-2 for the parts outside the CDR3, the full variable domain is KAGVTQTPRYLIKTRGQQVTLSCSPISGHRSVSWYQQTPGQGLQFLFEYFSETQRNKGNFPGRFSGRQFSNSRSEMNVSTLELGDSALYLCASSSTGDTGELFFGEGSRLTVL.

Ten or more counts support this clonotype. The chain employs TRBV6-2 or TRBV6-3 and TRBJ2-1; TRBD2 matches at 7 bases. The length of the CDR3 is 13 residues. Losses at the gene ends were 6 bases for V and 12 bases for J; bases not matched to a gene: 11. Germline CDR1 reads MNHEY; CDR2 reads SVGEGT. The CDR3 spells CASRETSSLAQFF. The CDR3 region has the DNA TGTGCCAGCAGGGAGACTAGCAGCTTAGCGCAGTTCTTC.

This clonotype ranks as medium-sized (0.01 to 0.1%). J is TRBJ2-3 and V is TRBV7-3, with D perhaps being TRBD1 or TRBD2 (5 bases each). The CDR3 extends over 14 amino acids. Trimming shortened V by 6 bases and J by 0 bases, and 10 bases separated the two germline ends. CDR1 is SGHTA, CDR2 FQGTGA, per germline. CDR3 residues: CASSPGPSTDTQYF. In DNA, the CDR3 is TGTGCCAGCAGTCCGGGGCCTAGCACAGATACGCAGTATTTT. Variable domain in full (rest from reference TRBV7-3 and TRBJ2-3): GAGVSQTPSNKVTEKGKYVELRCDPISGHTALYWYRQSLGQGPEFLIYFQGTGAADDSGLPNDRFFAVRPEGSVSTLKIQRTERGDSAVYLCASSPGPSTDTQYFGPGTRLTVL.

This clonotype occurred many times. The chain has TRBV27 and TRBJ2-2; D uncertain. The germline CDR1 and CDR2 sequences are MNHEY and SMNVEV (reference sequence). The CDR3 contains 15 residues. Trimming removed 7 bases at V and 2 bases at J, with 14 bases between. The CDR3, as DNA: TGTGCCAGCACCCCTGGGGAAACCAACACCGGGGAGCTGTTTTTT. Residues: CASTPGETNTGELFF.

At least ten counts were recorded for this clonotype. The rearrangement joins TRBV12-3 or TRBV12-4 to TRBJ1-6; D ambiguous. There are 12 residues in the CDR3. The V and J ends lost 4 bases and 7 bases respectively, with 5 bases between them. Written as DNA, the CDR3 is TGTGCCAGCAGTTGGGTGAATTCACCCCTCCACTTT. The encoded protein is CASSWVNSPLHF.

This clonotype occurred many times. The CDR3 region is CASGSQGTGYGYTF. As DNA, the CDR3 is TGTGCTAGTGGTTCACAGGGGACAGGCTATGGCTACACCTTC. This chain links TRBV12-5 with TRBJ1-2; 8 nucleotides match TRBD1. V trimming: 4 bases; J trimming: 4 bases; junction bases outside the gene matches: 5. This CDR3 contains 14 residues. Germline V gene data show CDR1 as LGHNT and CDR2 as FRNRAP.

This clonotype was found many times. The J gene is TRBJ2-1, the V gene TRBV6-2 or TRBV6-3; 8 positions agree with TRBD2. The CDR3 loop spans 17 amino acids. Trimming at V came to 5 bases and at J to 4 bases, leaving 13 bases not matched to a gene. Germline-derived CDR1 and CDR2 are MNHEY and SVGEGT. The DNA for the CDR3 is TGTGCCAGCAGTGAGAAGCGGGGGAGATTCGTTTACAATGAGCAGTTCTTC. It translates to CASSEKRGRFVYNEQFF.

This clonotype has a count of ten or more. The chain is built from TRBV5-1 and TRBJ2-3; possibly TRBD1 for D (8 bases). The CDR3 has 15 residues. CDR1 and CDR2 (germline): SGHRS, YFSETQ. V was clipped by 2 bases and J by 4 bases, with 14 bases between them. The CDR3 spells CASSLNRGGADTQYF. The DNA for the CDR3 is TGCGCCAGCAGCTTAAACAGGGGGGGAGCAGATACGCAGTATTTT.

This clonotype was found many times. The gene calls are TRBV6-1 and TRBJ2-2; 10 nucleotides agree with TRBD1. Trimming took 10 bases from V and 7 from J; bases not matched to a gene: 9. Per the germline V gene, CDR1 is MNHNS and CDR2 is SASEGT. This CDR3 spans 14 amino acids. Here the CDR3 reads CANSKDRGIGELFF. CDR3 nucleotide sequence: TGTGCCAACTCTAAGGACAGGGGGATCGGGGAGCTGTTTTTT.

About this clonotype: This may be a read error, as it is one base from a much larger clone. The chain joins TRBV6-6 to TRBJ1-6; perhaps TRBD1 as D (5 bases). The CDR3 sequence is 19 residues long. Germline assignment: CDR1 MNHNY and CDR2 SVGAGI (reference sequence). CDR3 sequence reads: CASSYDSGTSSSYISPLHF. CDR3 coding DNA: TGTGCCAGCAGTTACGACTCCGGGACTTCCAGCTCCTATATTTCACCCCTCCACTTT.

The DNA of the CDR3 is TGCGCCAGCAGCCTTGGGGACAACGTCTATGGCTACACCTTC. The encoded protein is CASSLGDNVYGYTF. The V call is TRBV4-3, the J call TRBJ1-2; D possibly corresponds to TRBD1 (6 bases). Germline CDR1 and CDR2: LGHNA and YSLEER. Trimming shortened V by 4 bases and J by 4 bases, and 13 bases separated the two germline ends. This CDR3 is 14 amino acids long.

At least ten counts were recorded for this clonotype. The V and J genes are TRBV6-7 and TRBJ1-1, with a weak D call TRBD1 (5 bases). TRBV6-7 is an open reading frame, and its role is uncertain. CDR3 length: 18 residues. V lost 4 bases and J lost 0, with 21 bases in between. The CDR3 nucleotides are TGTGCCAGCAGTTGGGGCCGCGGGGCGACCTCTATGAACACTGAAGCTTTCTTT. Translated: CASSWGRGATSMNTEAFF.

This clonotype is medium-sized. The J gene is TRBJ1-3, the V gene TRBV7-2; no reliable D call. The CDR3 has 13 residues. The ends were cut back, 1 base at V and 4 bases at J, with 5 bases in the middle. Germline CDR1 and CDR2: SGHTA and FQGNSA. Written as DNA, the CDR3 is TGTGCCAGCAGCTTAGGATCCGGAAACACCATATATTTT. Translating gives CASSLGSGNTIYF.

This clonotype was counted at least ten times. The chain employs TRBV27 and TRBJ2-7; D might be TRBD2 (5 bases). Germline V lookup: CDR1 MNHEY, CDR2 SMNVEV (reference sequence). The V gene lost 9 bases and the J gene lost 0 bases, with 18 bases spanning the gap. CDR3 length: 15 amino acids. The CDR3 loop reads CASQELGRSSYEQYF. The CDR3 DNA sequence: TGTGCCAGTCAAGAACTAGGCCGCAGCTCCTACGAGCAGTACTTC.

This clonotype was seen repeatedly, ten times or more. The V and J genes are TRBV28 and TRBJ2-5, with a weak D call TRBD1 (6 bases). The CDR3 is 15 amino acids. Trimming left V 5 bases short and J 0 bases short, with 13 bases between. Germline assignment: CDR1 MDHEN and CDR2 SYDVKM. CDR3 DNA: TGTGCCAGCAGTGGTGCTAGGGGGTACCAAGAGACCCAGTACTTC. This encodes CASSGARGYQETQYF.